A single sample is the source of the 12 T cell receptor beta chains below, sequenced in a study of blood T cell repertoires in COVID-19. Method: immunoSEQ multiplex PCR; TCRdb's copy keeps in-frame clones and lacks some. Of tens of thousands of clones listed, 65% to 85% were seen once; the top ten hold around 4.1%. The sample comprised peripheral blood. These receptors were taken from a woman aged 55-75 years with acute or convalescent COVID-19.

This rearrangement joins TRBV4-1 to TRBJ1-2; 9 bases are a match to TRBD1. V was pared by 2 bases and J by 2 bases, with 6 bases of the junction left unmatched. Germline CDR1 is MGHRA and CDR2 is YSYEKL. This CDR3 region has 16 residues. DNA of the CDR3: TGCGCCAGCAGCCAACCCACAGGGGGCCTCAACTATGGCTACACCTTC. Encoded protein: CASSQPTGGLNYGYTF.

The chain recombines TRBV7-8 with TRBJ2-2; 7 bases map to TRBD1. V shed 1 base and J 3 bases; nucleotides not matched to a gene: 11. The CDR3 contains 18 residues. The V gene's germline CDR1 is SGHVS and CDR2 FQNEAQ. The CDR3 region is CASSLVPFGTEYTGELFF. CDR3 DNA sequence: TGTGCCAGCAGCTTAGTTCCGTTCGGGACAGAGTACACCGGGGAGCTGTTTTTT.

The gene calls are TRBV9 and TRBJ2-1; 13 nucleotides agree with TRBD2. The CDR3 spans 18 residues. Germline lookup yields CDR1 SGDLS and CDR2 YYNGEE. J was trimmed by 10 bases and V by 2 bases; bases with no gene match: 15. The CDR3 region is CASSVGTSGESKGREQFF. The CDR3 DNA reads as TGTGCCAGCAGCGTCGGGACTAGCGGGGAGAGTAAGGGAAGGGAGCAGTTCTTC.

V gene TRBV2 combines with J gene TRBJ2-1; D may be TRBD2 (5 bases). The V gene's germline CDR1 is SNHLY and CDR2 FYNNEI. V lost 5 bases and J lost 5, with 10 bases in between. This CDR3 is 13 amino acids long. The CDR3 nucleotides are TGTGCCAGCAGTTCAGCGGCCCACAATGAGCAGTTCTTC. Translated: CASSSAAHNEQFF.

The CDR3, as DNA: TGTGCCAGCAGTCCGCGACAGGGTAGAGAGACCCAGTACTTC. As protein: CASSPRQGRETQYF. This chain uses TRBV6-5 with TRBJ2-5, with TRBD1 matching 7 bases. V lost 5 bases and J lost 4; bases outside the gene matches: 7. Germline assignment: CDR1 MNHEY and CDR2 SVGAGI. The CDR3 is 14 residues long.

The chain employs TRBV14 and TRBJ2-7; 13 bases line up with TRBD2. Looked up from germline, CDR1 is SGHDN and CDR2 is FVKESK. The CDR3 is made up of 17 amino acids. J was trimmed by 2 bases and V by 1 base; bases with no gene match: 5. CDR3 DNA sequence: TGTGCCAGCAGCCAAGCAATTGGACTAGCGGGAGCCTACGAGCAGTACTTC. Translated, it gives CASSQAIGLAGAYEQYF.

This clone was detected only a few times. CDR3 amino acids: CASTILTGMNTEAFF. CDR3 sequence (DNA): TGCGCCAGCACCATCCTGACAGGGATGAACACTGAAGCTTTCTTT. This rearrangement joins TRBV10-2 to TRBJ1-1, with 7 positions matching TRBD1. J lost 0 bases, V lost 7 bases, and 8 bases had no gene match. This CDR3 has 15 amino acids. Germline assignment: CDR1 WSHSY and CDR2 SAAADI.

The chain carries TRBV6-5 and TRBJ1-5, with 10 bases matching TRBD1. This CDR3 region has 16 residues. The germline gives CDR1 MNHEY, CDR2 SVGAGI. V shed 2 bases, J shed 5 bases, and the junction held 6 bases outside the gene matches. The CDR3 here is CASSYTDRGRDQPQHF. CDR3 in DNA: TGTGCCAGCAGTTACACCGACAGGGGGCGCGATCAGCCCCAGCATTTT.

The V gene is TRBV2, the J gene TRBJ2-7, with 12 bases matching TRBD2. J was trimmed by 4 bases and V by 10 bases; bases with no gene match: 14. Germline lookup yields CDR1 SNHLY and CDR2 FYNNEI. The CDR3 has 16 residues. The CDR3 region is CATHLLKTSGRYEQYF. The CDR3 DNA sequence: TGTGCCACCCACCTATTAAAGACTAGCGGGAGATACGAGCAGTACTTC.

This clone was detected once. CDR3: CASSFLDSRDYGYTF. CDR3 DNA sequence: TGTGCCAGCAGTTTCCTGGACAGTCGAGACTATGGCTACACCTTC. The chain employs TRBV28 and TRBJ1-2, with D possibly being TRBD1 (6 bases). Trimming removed 3 bases from V and 3 bases from J, with 14 bases in between. CDR3 length: 15 amino acids. From germline, CDR1 is MDHEN and CDR2 SYDVKM.

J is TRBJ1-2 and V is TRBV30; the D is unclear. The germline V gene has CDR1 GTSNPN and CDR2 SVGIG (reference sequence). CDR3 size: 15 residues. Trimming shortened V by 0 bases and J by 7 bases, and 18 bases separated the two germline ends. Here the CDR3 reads CAWSVLFVAASGYTF. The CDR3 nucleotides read TGTGCCTGGAGTGTACTCTTCGTCGCGGCGTCTGGCTACACCTTC.

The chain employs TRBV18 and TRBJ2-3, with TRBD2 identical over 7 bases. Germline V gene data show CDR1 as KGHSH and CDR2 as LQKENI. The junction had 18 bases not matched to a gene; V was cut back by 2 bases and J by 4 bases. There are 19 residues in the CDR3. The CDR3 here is CASSPRGRDETGGSDTQYF. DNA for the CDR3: TGTGCCAGCTCACCAAGGGGCAGGGATGAGACGGGAGGATCAGATACGCAGTATTTT.